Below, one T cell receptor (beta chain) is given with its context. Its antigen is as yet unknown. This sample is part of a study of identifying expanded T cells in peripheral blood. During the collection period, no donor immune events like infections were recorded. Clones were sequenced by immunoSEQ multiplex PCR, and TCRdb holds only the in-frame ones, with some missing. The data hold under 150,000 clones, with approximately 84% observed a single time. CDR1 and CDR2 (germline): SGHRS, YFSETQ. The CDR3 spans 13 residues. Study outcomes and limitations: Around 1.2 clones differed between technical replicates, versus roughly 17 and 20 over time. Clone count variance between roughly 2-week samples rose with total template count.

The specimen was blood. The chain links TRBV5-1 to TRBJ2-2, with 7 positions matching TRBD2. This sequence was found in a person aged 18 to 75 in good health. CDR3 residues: CTSGGGDTGELFF. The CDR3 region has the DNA TGCACAAGCGGCGGGGGTGACACCGGGGAGCTGTTTTTT.